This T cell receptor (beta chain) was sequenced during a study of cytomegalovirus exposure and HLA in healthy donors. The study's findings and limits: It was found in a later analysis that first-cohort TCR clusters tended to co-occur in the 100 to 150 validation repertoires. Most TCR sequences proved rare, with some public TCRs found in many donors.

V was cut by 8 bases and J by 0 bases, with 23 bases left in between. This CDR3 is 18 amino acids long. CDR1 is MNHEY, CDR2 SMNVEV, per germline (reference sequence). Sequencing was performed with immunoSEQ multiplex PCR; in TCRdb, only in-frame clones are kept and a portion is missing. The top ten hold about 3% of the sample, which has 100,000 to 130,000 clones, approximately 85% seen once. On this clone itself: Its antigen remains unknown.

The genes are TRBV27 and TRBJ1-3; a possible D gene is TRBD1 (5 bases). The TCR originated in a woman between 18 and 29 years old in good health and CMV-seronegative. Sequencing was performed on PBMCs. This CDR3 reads CASGLGGGHTGSGNTIYF. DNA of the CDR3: TGTGCCAGCGGCTTGGGCGGGGGTCATACCGGCTCTGGAAACACCATATATTTT.